The 13 T cell receptor beta chains below all came from one sample that was sequenced in a study of T cell repertoires in cytomegalovirus infection. TCRdb reprocessed the reads via MiXCR and lists one record per CDR3 protein. The data show around 78,000 distinct CDR3 sequences, 20% to 30% seen once. These receptors' antigens are unknown. The input for sequencing was CD8+ T cells from cultured PBMCs, taken from culture after CMV antigen stimulation. These receptors were collected from a human donor in good health (CMV status not recorded). Some clones in this sample may be carry-over from other donors' samples.

The V call is TRBV29-1, the J call TRBJ2-3, with D unresolved. Germline V gene lookup returns CDR1 SQVTM and CDR2 ANQGSEA. The CDR3 is 11 amino acids. V was shortened by 2 bases and J by 4 bases, with 4 bases between the two germline ends. This CDR3 reads CSVETPDTQYF. CDR3 in DNA: TGCAGCGTTGAAACGCCAGATACGCAGTATTTT.

This clonotype was counted a single time. The chain uses TRBV9 and TRBJ2-7, with D possibly matching TRBD2 (7 bases). Germline CDR1 reads SGDLS; CDR2 reads YYNGEE. The CDR3 length is 14 residues. Trimming stripped 10 bases from V and 6 bases from J, with 23 bases between. For the CDR3, the DNA is TGTGCCTCCTCAGAGGGGGGGGAGGGCCCCGAGCAGTACTTC. As protein: CASSEGGEGPEQYF.

The sample holds a few counts of this clonotype. The chain recombines TRBV28 with TRBJ1-2; the match to TRBD1 covers 8 bases. The CDR3 runs to 16 residues. Losses at the gene ends were 8 bases for V and 4 bases for J; bases not matched to a gene: 15. In germline, CDR1 is MDHEN, CDR2 SYDVKM. The CDR3: CASLFRIGTGAYGYTF. The CDR3 nucleotides read TGTGCCAGCTTATTCAGAATCGGGACAGGAGCCTATGGCTACACCTTC.

Details on this clonotype: A much larger clone sits a single nucleotide away, making a read error possible. The chain employs TRBV7-2 and TRBJ2-7; a weak D match, TRBD2 (5 bases). CDR1 is SGHTA and CDR2 is FQGNSA in the germline V gene. The CDR3 runs to 11 residues. The CDR3 region has the DNA TGTGCCAACAGCCCGCGGGACGAGCAGTACTTC. Amino acids: CANSPRDEQYF.

The V and J genes are TRBV6-2 or TRBV6-3 and TRBJ2-1; D may correspond to TRBD1 or TRBD2 (5 bases each). Trimming pared 2 bases from V and 0 bases from J, leaving 5 bases between. CDR3 length: 14 residues. Germline-derived CDR1 and CDR2 are MNHEY and SVGEGT. The CDR3 nucleotides are TGTGCCAGCAGTTACGGGGGCTCCTACAATGAGCAGTTCTTC. Translation gives CASSYGGSYNEQFF.

The gene calls are TRBV9 and TRBJ1-1; no firm D call. The CDR3 loop spans 14 amino acids. Germline values: CDR1 SGDLS, CDR2 YYNGEE. Between the trimmed V and J ends, which lost 7 bases and 1 base, there was a span of 14 bases. The CDR3 is CASGSPHRNTEAFF. The CDR3 bases are TGTGCCAGCGGTTCCCCTCATAGGAACACTGAAGCTTTCTTT.

The chain combines TRBV20-1 with TRBJ2-3, with TRBD2 identical over 9 bases. J lost 4 bases, V lost 3 bases, and 5 bases had no gene match. Germline CDR1 DFQATT, CDR2 SNEGSKA (reference sequence). This CDR3 comprises 14 residues. The CDR3, as DNA: TGCAGTGCTAGGAGACTAGCGGCGTCAGATACGCAGTATTTT. It is translated as CSARRLAASDTQYF.

This chain links TRBV5-4 with TRBJ2-7; the D gene could be TRBD1 or TRBD2 (5 bases each). Trimming took off 4 bases at V and 6 bases at J, with 17 bases between the two ends. The CDR3 is 14 residues long. The germline V gene has CDR1 SGHNT and CDR2 YYREEE (reference sequence). The CDR3 nucleotides are TGTGCCAGCAGCCCCGAGGGGCCCCTGAGCGAGCAGTACTTC. Translated: CASSPEGPLSEQYF. The full variable domain, completed using reference TRBV5-4 and TRBJ2-7, is ETGVTQSPTHLIKTRGQQVTLRCSSQSGHNTVSWYQQALGQGPQFIFQYYREEENGRGNFPPRFSGLQFPNYSSELNVNALELDDSALYLCASSPEGPLSEQYFGPGTRLTVT.

The gene calls are TRBV10-3 and TRBJ2-1, with 7 bases that match TRBD1. Germline CDR1 is ENHRY and CDR2 is SYGVKD. After removal of 0 bases from V and 4 bases from J, the junction contained 6 bases not matched to a gene. The CDR3 extends over 16 amino acids. The CDR3 spells CAISESTTGLYNEQFF. In DNA, the CDR3 is TGTGCCATCAGTGAGTCGACGACAGGGCTATACAATGAGCAGTTCTTC.

The chain links TRBV30 to TRBJ2-1, with 8 bases fitting TRBD2. Trimming took 6 bases from V and 8 from J; bases not matched to a gene: 9. Germline V gives CDR1 GTSNPN, CDR2 SVGIG (reference sequence). The length of the CDR3 is 13 residues. CDR3: CACREGLWDEQFF. In DNA form, the CDR3 reads TGTGCCTGCCGGGAGGGCCTATGGGATGAGCAGTTCTTC.

This clonotype has a count of ten or more. The chain employs TRBV7-8 and TRBJ2-7; 10 bases match TRBD2. V trimming: 5 bases; J trimming: 3 bases; junction bases outside the gene matches: 10. CDR3 length equals 16 residues. From germline, CDR1 is SGHVS and CDR2 FQNEAQ. The CDR3 DNA is TGTGCCAGCAGCGTGACCGGGACTAGCGTTTTCTACGAGCAGTACTTC. Protein sequence: CASSVTGTSVFYEQYF.

The chain joins TRBV27 to TRBJ1-5, with 7 bases matching TRBD1. V shed 4 bases, J shed 10 bases, and the junction held 10 bases outside the gene matches. Germline-derived CDR1 and CDR2 are MNHEY and SMNVEV (reference sequence). CDR3 length equals 14 residues. CDR3 amino acids: CASSSTGTGSPQHF. The CDR3 nucleotides read TGTGCCAGCAGTTCGACAGGGACGGGGAGCCCCCAGCATTTT.

In its sample, this clonotype was seen many times. This rearrangement joins TRBV11-2 to TRBJ2-2, with 11 bases fitting TRBD1. The junction had 7 bases not matched to a gene; V was cut back by 3 bases and J by 1 base. The CDR3 runs 18 residues. In germline, CDR1 is SGHAT, CDR2 FQNNGV. CDR3 amino acids: CASSLGQGGKGNTGELFF. The CDR3 coding sequence is TGTGCCAGCAGCTTGGGACAGGGGGGAAAGGGGAACACCGGGGAGCTGTTTTTT.